The rows below give T cell receptor beta chains drawn from one sample of a study of blood T cell repertoires in COVID-19. Measured with immunoSEQ multiplex PCR; TCRdb has only the in-frame clones, and not every one. The table lists about 170,000 clones, around 83% of them singletons, with around 15% in the top ten. The sample comprised PBMCs or T cells enriched from blood (not recorded which). The receptors stem from a man in his fifties who had recovered from COVID-19. Both conserved end residues are part of each CDR3. D genes are given only for firm matches. Not all rows give a size; the values are once, few, many and, for expanded clones, a class.

TRBV19,.,.,TRBJ1-4,CASRGQSNEKLFF,TGTGCCAGCCGAGGGCAGTCTAATGAAAAACTGTTTTTT
TRBV7-6,TRBD1,.,TRBJ1-4,CASSSRQGQNEKLFF,TGTGCCAGCAGCTCCCGACAGGGCCAAAATGAAAAACTGTTTTTT
TRBV6-5,TRBD1,.,TRBJ1-5,CASKTRTGADQPQHF,TGTGCCAGCAAGACAAGGACAGGGGCAGATCAGCCCCAGCATTTT
TRBV10-1,.,.,TRBJ2-2,CASTFTVNTGELFF,TGCGCCAGCACATTCACAGTGAACACCGGGGAGCTGTTTTTT
TRBV9,TRBD1,.,TRBJ1-4,CASSKSEGASNEKLFF,TGTGCCAGCAGCAAAAGCGAGGGGGCTTCTAATGAAAAACTGTTTTTT
TRBV5-6,.,once,TRBJ1-2,CASSLVQGAITNYGYTF,TGTGCCAGCAGCTTGGTACAGGGAGCTATAACTAACTATGGCTACACCTTC
TRBV5-6,.,.,TRBJ1-1,CASSPLKEHNTEAFF,TGTGCCAGCAGCCCCCTCAAAGAGCATAACACTGAAGCTTTCTTT
TRBV6-1,.,.,TRBJ2-1,CASSERSRDEQFF,TGTGCCAGCAGTGAGCGCTCCAGGGATGAGCAGTTCTTC
TRBV7-9,TRBD1,few,TRBJ2-7,CASSWDRHSYEQYF,TGTGCCAGCAGCTGGGACAGGCACTCCTACGAGCAGTACTTC
TRBV5-1,TRBD1,.,TRBJ1-4,CASSQQGVQANEKLFF,TGCGCCAGCAGCCAACAGGGGGTTCAGGCTAATGAAAAACTGTTTTTT
TRBV20-1,TRBD1,once,TRBJ1-2,CSASPGTGQTYGYTF,TGCAGTGCTAGTCCCGGGACAGGACAAACTTATGGCTACACCTTC
TRBV2,.,.,TRBJ1-4,CASRGGRNEKLFF,TGTGCCAGTAGGGGCGGAAGAAATGAAAAACTGTTTTTT
TRBV5-1,TRBD2,.,TRBJ2-3,CASSFAGGSTDTQYF,TGCGCCAGCAGCTTTGCGGGGGGAAGCACAGATACGCAGTATTTT
TRBV6-2/TRBV6-3,.,.,TRBJ1-2,CASSYSNRENYGYTF,TGTGCCAGCAGTTACTCGAACAGGGAGAACTATGGCTACACCTTC
TRBV5-6,.,.,TRBJ1-4,CASSSATNEKLFF,TGTGCCAGCAGCTCAGCAACTAATGAAAAACTGTTTTTT
TRBV28,.,.,TRBJ1-5,CASSSAGASNQPQHF,TGTGCCAGCAGTTCCGCAGGGGCGAGCAATCAGCCCCAGCATTTT
TRBV5-6,.,few,TRBJ2-1,CASRFTGFVEQFF,TGTGCCAGCCGATTTACGGGGTTCGTTGAGCAGTTCTTC
TRBV3-1/TRBV3-2,TRBD1,.,TRBJ1-3,CASSPTRTGLAGNTIYF,TGTGCCAGCAGCCCTACGAGGACAGGACTCGCTGGAAACACCATATATTTT
TRBV5-1,TRBD2,.,TRBJ2-3,CASSAGGTSGATADTQYF,TGCGCCAGCAGCGCGGGGGGGACTAGCGGGGCGACCGCAGATACGCAGTATTTT
TRBV11-2,.,.,TRBJ1-2,CASSTGNYGYTF,TGTGCCAGCAGCACAGGGAACTATGGCTACACCTTC
TRBV10-1,.,.,TRBJ1-5,CATTGEGDNQPQHF,TGCGCCACCACGGGGGAGGGGGACAATCAGCCCCAGCATTTT
TRBV5-1,TRBD1,.,TRBJ1-1,CASSLPDRDNTEAFF,TGCGCCAGCAGCTTGCCGGACAGGGACAACACTGAAGCTTTCTTT
TRBV23-1,.,.,TRBJ2-7,CASSLQGLDGSDEQYF,TGCGCCAGCAGTCTACAGGGCCTCGATGGCAGCGACGAGCAGTACTTC
TRBV14,TRBD1,.,TRBJ2-7,CASSHRAGGHEQYF,TGTGCCAGCAGCCACCGAGCAGGGGGACACGAGCAGTACTTC
TRBV19,TRBD1,.,TRBJ1-2,CASTPVGTGEWGGYTF,TGTGCCAGTACCCCAGTTGGGACAGGAGAATGGGGTGGCTACACCTTC
TRBV30,.,.,TRBJ1-3,CAWSGLTQGSGNTIYF,TGTGCCTGGAGTGGCCTTACACAGGGCTCTGGAAACACCATATATTTT
TRBV5-1,TRBD1,.,TRBJ1-2,CASSLIRGTGGEGYTF,TGCGCCAGCAGCTTGATTCGGGGGACAGGGGGAGAGGGCTACACCTTC
TRBV3-1/TRBV3-2,.,.,TRBJ1-2,CASSQATGNYGYTF,TGTGCCAGCAGCCAAGCCACGGGGAACTATGGCTACACCTTC
TRBV23-1,.,.,TRBJ2-2,CASSQLPLGNTGELFF,TGCGCCAGCAGTCAATTACCCCTCGGTAACACCGGGGAGCTGTTTTTT
TRBV5-1,.,.,TRBJ1-3,CASSLVAGPGGNTIYF,TGCGCCAGCAGCTTGGTTGCAGGGCCTGGTGGAAACACCATATATTTT
TRBV7-9,.,.,TRBJ1-6,CASSFFSGQGGSPLHF,TGTGCCAGCAGCTTTTTTTCAGGCCAGGGCGGCTCACCCCTCCACTTT
TRBV25-1,.,many,TRBJ2-7,CASSGTITYEQYF,TGTGCCAGCAGTGGGACAATCACTTACGAGCAGTACTTC
TRBV12-3/TRBV12-4,.,once,TRBJ1-2,CASSLSENYGYTF,TGTGCCAGCAGTTTATCGGAGAACTATGGCTACACCTTC
TRBV9,.,once,TRBJ2-5,CASSVRGGETQYF,TGTGCCAGCAGCGTAAGGGGTGGGGAGACCCAGTACTTC
TRBV2,.,.,TRBJ1-5,CASSERWEDQPQHF,TGTGCCAGCAGTGAACGGTGGGAGGACCAGCCCCAGCATTTT
TRBV4-1,TRBD2,.,TRBJ2-3,CASSQTPGLYTDTQYF,TGCGCCAGCAGCCAAACCCCGGGACTATACACAGATACGCAGTATTTT
TRBV3-1/TRBV3-2,.,.,TRBJ1-6,CASSQDRRRFPLHF,TGTGCCAGCAGCCAAGATCGGAGGCGGTTTCCCCTCCACTTT
TRBV29-1,TRBD1,.,TRBJ2-7,CSVGEGQGYEQYF,TGCAGCGTTGGGGAAGGACAGGGTTACGAGCAGTACTTC
TRBV9,.,.,TRBJ1-1,CASSKQDGNTEAFF,TGTGCCAGCAGCAAACAGGATGGGAACACTGAAGCTTTCTTT
TRBV5-1,.,.,TRBJ2-3,CASSLATGPDTQYF,TGCGCCAGCAGCTTGGCCACAGGCCCAGATACGCAGTATTTT
TRBV24-1,TRBD2,.,TRBJ2-3,CATSDSVLAGGRTDTQYF,TGTGCCACCAGTGATTCAGTCCTAGCGGGGGGTCGAACAGATACGCAGTATTTT
TRBV11-3,TRBD1,.,TRBJ2-7,CASSPRGQAEQYF,TGTGCCAGCAGCCCGCGCGGACAGGCGGAGCAGTACTTC
TRBV21-1,.,.,TRBJ2-1,CALYPPSGSSYNEQFF,TGTGCCCTCTACCCTCCTAGCGGAAGCTCCTACAATGAGCAGTTCTTC
TRBV7-8,.,.,TRBJ1-2,CASSPNPGVAYGYTF,TGTGCCAGCAGCCCTAACCCCGGGGTGGCATATGGCTACACCTTC
TRBV28,TRBD1,.,TRBJ1-2,CASKGQFYGYTF,TGTGCCAGCAAGGGACAGTTCTATGGCTACACCTTC
TRBV5-5,.,.,TRBJ1-5,CASSPGQSNQPQHF,TGTGCCAGCAGCCCGGGACAAAGTAATCAGCCCCAGCATTTT
TRBV5-6,.,many,TRBJ1-4,CASSVLPGREKLFF,TGTGCCAGCAGCGTGCTGCCAGGGAGGGAAAAACTGTTTTTT
TRBV15,.,.,TRBJ1-1,CATSREVGGAGAFF,TGTGCCACCAGCAGAGAAGTTGGGGGCGCAGGAGCTTTCTTT
TRBV30,TRBD1,.,TRBJ1-2,CAWSYGTGLTNGYTF,TGTGCCTGGAGTTACGGGACAGGGCTTACAAATGGCTACACCTTC
TRBV28,.,.,TRBJ1-5,CASSLRRGGNQPQHF,TGTGCCAGCAGTTTACGCAGGGGAGGCAATCAGCCCCAGCATTTT
TRBV11-2,.,.,TRBJ1-1,CASSLMSREAFF,TGTGCCAGCAGCTTAATGTCGCGTGAAGCTTTCTTT
TRBV5-5,TRBD2,few,TRBJ2-1,CASSPLGTGGLSEQFF,TGTGCCAGCAGCCCTCTGGGAACGGGGGGGCTGAGTGAGCAGTTCTTC
TRBV11-2,TRBD2,once,TRBJ2-5,CASSSLLGRRETQYF,TGTGCCAGCAGCTCCTTGCTCGGGAGGAGGGAGACCCAGTACTTC
TRBV10-3,.,.,TRBJ1-5,CAISGSPNQPQHF,TGTGCCATCAGTGGGAGCCCCAATCAGCCCCAGCATTTT